Each of the 17 T cell receptor beta chains below was sequenced from the same sample in a study of blood T cell repertoires in COVID-19. The table came from immunoSEQ multiplex PCR; TCRdb's copy has only in-frame clones and leaves some out. This sample has 130,000 to 150,000 clones, with almost 90% found just once. Sequenced input: peripheral blood. The receptors stem from a human donor in a cohort sampled during active COVID-19.

This clone was detected a few times. The genes are TRBV19 and TRBJ1-5; D might be TRBD1 (6 bases). CDR3 length equals 13 residues. CDR1 LNHDA and CDR2 SQIVND come from the germline V gene (reference sequence). The V gene lost 4 bases and the J gene lost 6 bases, with 10 bases spanning the gap. The CDR3 loop reads CASSTQGTQPQHF. The CDR3 nucleotides are TGTGCCAGTAGTACGCAGGGGACTCAGCCCCAGCATTTT.

The chain links TRBV19 to TRBJ2-7; 9 bases fit TRBD1. V lost 4 bases and J lost 6; bases outside the gene matches: 22. CDR3 size: 19 residues. CDR1 and CDR2 from the germline V gene are LNHDA and SQIVND (reference sequence). The CDR3 DNA follows: TGTGCCAGTAGTACGCGGCCGGACAGGGGTTTCATCCGATTTCCCGAGCAGTACTTC. The encoded protein is CASSTRPDRGFIRFPEQYF.

The chain carries TRBV6-5 and TRBJ2-7; D is perhaps TRBD1 (6 bases). CDR3 length: 14 residues. CDR1 is MNHEY and CDR2 is SVGAGI in the germline V gene. The V gene lost 3 bases and the J gene lost 2 bases, with 11 bases spanning the gap. CDR3 nucleotides: TGTGCCAGCAGTTATGGGCAGGGGACCTACGAGCAGTACTTC. This codes for CASSYGQGTYEQYF.

The J gene is TRBJ2-3, the V gene TRBV4-3, with 11 bases aligning to TRBD2. Per the germline V gene, CDR1 is LGHNA and CDR2 is YSLEER. The V segment lost 0 bases and the J segment 4 bases; nucleotides outside the gene matches: 3. The CDR3 has 16 residues. CDR3 DNA: TGCGCCAGCAGCCAAGATAGACTAGCGGGACCAGATACGCAGTATTTT. Translated, it gives CASSQDRLAGPDTQYF.

This clone was counted a single time. The chain is built from TRBV7-2 and TRBJ2-1; 9 bases match TRBD2. V was pared by 1 base and J by 4 bases, with 8 bases of the junction left unmatched. Germline CDR1 reads SGHTA; CDR2 reads FQGNSA. The CDR3 covers 17 residues. The CDR3 loop reads CASSLVGSGSRYNEQFF. The DNA of the CDR3 is TGTGCCAGCAGCTTAGTCGGTAGCGGGAGTCGTTACAATGAGCAGTTCTTC.

This chain uses TRBV5-5 with TRBJ2-1; 7 bases agree with TRBD2. Losses at the gene ends were 1 base for V and 2 bases for J; bases not matched to a gene: 3. The CDR3 extends over 15 amino acids. The germline V gene encodes CDR1 SGHKS and CDR2 YYEKEE (reference sequence). The CDR3 reads CASSLNSGPYNEQFF. CDR3 nucleotides: TGTGCCAGCAGCTTGAATAGCGGGCCCTACAATGAGCAGTTCTTC.

V is TRBV28 and J is TRBJ1-4; D perhaps matches TRBD1 (6 bases). The CDR3 extends over 15 amino acids. Germline values: CDR1 MDHEN, CDR2 SYDVKM. Trimming cost V 3 bases and J 8 bases, with 16 bases left between them. CDR3 sequence (DNA): TGTGCCAGCAGTTTCCGCAGGGGAATTGGGGAAAAACTGTTTTTT. Translating gives CASSFRRGIGEKLFF.

V and J are TRBV14 and TRBJ1-3; D is perhaps TRBD1 (5 bases). V lost 4 bases to trimming and J lost 4 bases, with 11 bases between them. In germline, CDR1 is SGHDN, CDR2 FVKESK. The CDR3 is made up of 14 amino acids. The CDR3 DNA reads as TGTGCCAGCAGCCGAGCAGGGATCGGAAACACCATATATTTT. Protein sequence: CASSRAGIGNTIYF. Complete variable domain (other parts from reference TRBV14 and TRBJ1-3): EAGVTQFPSHSVIEKGQTVTLRCDPISGHDNLYWYRRVMGKEIKFLLHFVKESKQDESGMPNNRFLAERTGGTYSTLKVQPAELEDSGVYFCASSRAGIGNTIYFGEGSWLTVV.

The chain has TRBV28 and TRBJ2-7, with TRBD1 identical over 8 bases. Germline V CDR1 and CDR2: MDHEN, SYDVKM. The CDR3 length is 13 residues. Trimming at V came to 7 bases and at J to 5 bases, leaving 7 bases not matched to a gene. In DNA form, the CDR3 reads TGTGCCAGCAATTCATACAGGGGGAACGAGCAGTACTTC. It is translated as CASNSYRGNEQYF.

This clone appeared a single time. The chain has TRBV5-4 and TRBJ2-6; D uncertain. Trimming took off 0 bases at V and 1 base at J, with 8 bases between the two ends. CDR1 and CDR2 from the germline V gene are SGHNT and YYREEE (reference sequence). The CDR3 extends over 16 amino acids. DNA of the CDR3: TGTGCCAGCAGCTTGGACGGGTTATCTGGGGCCAACGTCCTGACTTTC. The encoded protein is CASSLDGLSGANVLTF.

The V and J genes are TRBV27 and TRBJ2-7; 12 positions match TRBD2. Trimming removed 7 bases from V and 3 bases from J; junction bases left unmatched: 4. This CDR3 has 14 residues. Germline values: CDR1 MNHEY, CDR2 SMNVEV (reference sequence). The CDR3 region has the DNA TGTGCCAGCACCCTGACTAGCGGGAGCTACGAGCAGTACTTC. Protein: CASTLTSGSYEQYF.

This chain connects TRBV29-1 to TRBJ2-2; 7 bases fit TRBD2. CDR1 is SQVTM, CDR2 ANQGSEA, per germline. This CDR3 spans 15 amino acids. V lost 7 bases to trimming and J lost 0 bases; unmatched junction nucleotides: 8. The CDR3 reads CSAQRSGANTGELFF. CDR3 DNA: TGCAGCGCCCAGAGGAGCGGGGCGAACACCGGGGAGCTGTTTTTT.

The V gene is TRBV7-2, the J gene TRBJ2-5; the D is unclear. V gave up 3 bases and J gave up 4 bases, with 9 bases separating them. This CDR3 is built from 13 residues. Germline V gives CDR1 SGHTA, CDR2 FQGNSA. The chain's CDR3 is CASSFTASETQYF. CDR3 DNA: TGTGCCAGCAGCTTCACAGCTTCAGAGACCCAGTACTTC. Full variable domain (missing parts from reference TRBV7-2 and TRBJ2-5): GAGVSQSPSNKVTEKGKDVELRCDPISGHTALYWYRQSLGQGLEFLIYFQGNSAPDKSGLPSDRFSAERTGGSVSTLTIQRTQQEDSAVYLCASSFTASETQYFGPGTRLLVL.

J is TRBJ2-2 and V is TRBV27; D possibly corresponds to TRBD2 (5 bases). Trimming stripped 8 bases from V and 5 bases from J, with 9 bases between. The length of the CDR3 is 12 residues. Germline CDR1 MNHEY, CDR2 SMNVEV (reference sequence). CDR3 residues: CASGLGTGELFF. For the CDR3, the DNA is TGTGCCAGCGGACTCGGAACCGGGGAGCTGTTTTTT.

J is TRBJ2-2 and V is TRBV6-5; D may be TRBD2 (5 bases). Per germline, CDR1 MNHEY and CDR2 SVGAGI. The V and J ends lost 6 bases and 4 bases respectively, with 12 bases between them. This CDR3 region has 14 residues. The CDR3 region is CASRVGAGTGELFF. CDR3 nucleotides: TGTGCCAGCAGGGTGGGAGCAGGCACCGGGGAGCTGTTTTTT.

The CDR3 protein is CASSSSVDRSYEQYF. As DNA, the CDR3 is TGTGCCAGCAGCTCGTCGGTGGACAGGTCCTACGAGCAGTACTTC. The V and J genes are TRBV4-2 and TRBJ2-7, with 7 nucleotides matching TRBD1. CDR1 is LGHNA and CDR2 is YNFKEQ in the germline V gene. V trimming: 5 bases; J trimming: 1 base; junction bases outside the gene matches: 8. This CDR3 spans 15 amino acids.

This clone was seen once. V and J are TRBV6-1 and TRBJ2-1; D gene uncertain. Germline V gene sequence: CDR1 MNHNS, CDR2 SASEGT. V lost 3 bases to trimming and J lost 3 bases, with 12 bases between them. The CDR3 spans 15 residues. The CDR3 DNA is TGTGCCAGCAGTGATGTGGGCGATGTCTACAATGAGCAGTTCTTC. It is translated as CASSDVGDVYNEQFF.